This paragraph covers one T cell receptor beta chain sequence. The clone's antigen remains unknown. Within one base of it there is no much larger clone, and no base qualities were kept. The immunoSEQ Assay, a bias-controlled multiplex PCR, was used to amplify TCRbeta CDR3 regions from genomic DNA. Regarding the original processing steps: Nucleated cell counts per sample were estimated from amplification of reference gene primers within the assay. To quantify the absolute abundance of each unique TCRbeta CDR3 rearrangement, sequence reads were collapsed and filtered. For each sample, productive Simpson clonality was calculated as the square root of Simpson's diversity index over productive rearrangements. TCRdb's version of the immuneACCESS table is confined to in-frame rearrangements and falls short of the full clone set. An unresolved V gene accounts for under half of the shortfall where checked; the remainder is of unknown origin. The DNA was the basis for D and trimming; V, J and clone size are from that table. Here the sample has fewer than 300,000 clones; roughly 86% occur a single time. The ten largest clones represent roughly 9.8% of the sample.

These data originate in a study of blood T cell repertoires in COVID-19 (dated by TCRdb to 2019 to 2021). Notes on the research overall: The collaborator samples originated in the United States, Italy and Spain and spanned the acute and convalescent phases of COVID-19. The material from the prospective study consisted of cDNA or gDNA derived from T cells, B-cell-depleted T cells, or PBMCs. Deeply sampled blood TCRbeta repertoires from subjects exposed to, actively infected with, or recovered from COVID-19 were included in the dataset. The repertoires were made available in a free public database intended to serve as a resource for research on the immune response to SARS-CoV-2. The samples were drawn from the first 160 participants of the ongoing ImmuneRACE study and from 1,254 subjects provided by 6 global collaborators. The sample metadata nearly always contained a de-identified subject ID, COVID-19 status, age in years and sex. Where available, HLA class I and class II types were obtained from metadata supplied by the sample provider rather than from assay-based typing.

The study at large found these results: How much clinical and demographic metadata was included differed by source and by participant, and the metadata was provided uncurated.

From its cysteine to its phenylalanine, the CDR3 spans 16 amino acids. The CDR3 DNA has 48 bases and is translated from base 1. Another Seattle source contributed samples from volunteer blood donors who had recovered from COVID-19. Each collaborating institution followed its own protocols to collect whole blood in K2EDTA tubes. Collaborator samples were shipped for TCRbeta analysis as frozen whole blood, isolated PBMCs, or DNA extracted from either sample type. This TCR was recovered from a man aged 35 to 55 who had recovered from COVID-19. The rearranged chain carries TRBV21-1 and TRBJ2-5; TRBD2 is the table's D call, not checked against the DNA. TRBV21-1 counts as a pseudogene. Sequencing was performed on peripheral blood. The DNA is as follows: TGTGCCAGCAGCAAAGCGGGGAGCGGGGTACAAGAGACCCAGTACTTC. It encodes CASSKAGSGVQETQYF.